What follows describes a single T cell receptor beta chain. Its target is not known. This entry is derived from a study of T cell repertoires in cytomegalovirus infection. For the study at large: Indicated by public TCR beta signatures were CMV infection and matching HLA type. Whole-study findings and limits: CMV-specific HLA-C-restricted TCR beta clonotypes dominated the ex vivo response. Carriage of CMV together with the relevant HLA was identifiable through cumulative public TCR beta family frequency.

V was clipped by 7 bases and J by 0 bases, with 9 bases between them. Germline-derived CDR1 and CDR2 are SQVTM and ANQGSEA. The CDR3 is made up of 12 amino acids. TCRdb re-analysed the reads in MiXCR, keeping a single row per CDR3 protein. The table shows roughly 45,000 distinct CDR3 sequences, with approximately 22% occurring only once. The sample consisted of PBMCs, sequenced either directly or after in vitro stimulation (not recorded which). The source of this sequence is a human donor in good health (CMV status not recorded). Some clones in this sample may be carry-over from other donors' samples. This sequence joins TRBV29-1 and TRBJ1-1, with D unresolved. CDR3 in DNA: TGCAGCGCGAGAAACATGAACACTGAAGCTTTCTTT. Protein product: CSARNMNTEAFF.